This T cell receptor (beta chain) came from a study of blood T cell repertoires in COVID-19. In the study overall: Italy, Spain and the United States were the sources of the convalescent and acute COVID-19 samples.

This CDR3 has 15 amino acids. Germline-derived CDR1 and CDR2 are KGHDR and SFDVKD. With V trimmed by 4 bases and J by 7 bases, 7 bases remained unmatched. Repertoires were generated with immunoSEQ multiplex PCR, while TCRdb's copy carries only in-frame clones and drops some. The table lists some 110,000 clones, over 65% of them singletons. Source material: peripheral blood. This chain links TRBV24-1 with TRBJ2-2; 8 positions match TRBD1. This receptor was identified in a man aged 65 to 85 with acute or convalescent COVID-19. As DNA, the CDR3 is TGTGCCACCAGTGACCAGGGACAGGAGGACGGGGAGCTGTTTTTT. Translated, it gives CATSDQGQEDGELFF.